Below, one TCR beta chain is given with its context. Its antigen target is currently unknown. Qualities for individual bases were not recorded, and no much larger clone is one base off. The record originates from a study of T cell changes during pregnancy in multiple sclerosis (dated by TCRdb to the late 2010s). Regarding the complete study: In women with multiple sclerosis, the researchers looked at how the T cell repertoire shifted as pregnancy progressed.

The CDR3 measures 14 amino acids from cysteine to phenylalanine. The CDR3 DNA has 42 bases and is translated from base 1. CDR1 and CDR2 (MDHEN, SYDVKM) derive from the germline V gene. V was cut back by 4 bases and J by 1 base, leaving a gap of 8 bases between them. Libraries came from the immunoSEQ multiplex PCR assay. This immuneACCESS table, as held by TCRdb, lists in-frame sequences with V and J called but not all clones. Of the missing ones, under half trace to an unresolved V gene in checked studies; the others have no known cause. The sample table shows about 100,000 clones, and 90% to 95% are seen once. In total, the top ten clones hold approximately 0.97% of the sample.

The sequence was collected from a female donor with multiple sclerosis, enrolled in a pregnancy study. The chain joins TRBV28 to TRBJ1-5; no D gene is confidently identified. The material sequenced was peripheral blood, taken before pregnancy. The DNA sequence follows: TGTGCCAGCAGTTCAGGTCTGAGCAATCAGCCCCAGCATTTT. Its coded protein is CASSSGLSNQPQHF.